Listed below are T cell receptor beta chains from one sample, sequenced in a study of cytomegalovirus exposure and HLA in healthy donors. Produced via immunoSEQ multiplex PCR; TCRdb's table is partial and in-frame only. The data contain 150,000 to 200,000 clones, about 90% of them singletons. The sequencing sample was made of PBMCs. All receptors derive from a woman aged 18-35 years in good health and CMV-seropositive. Both conserved end residues are part of each CDR3. D genes are given only for firm matches. Rows give clone size only sometimes, using once, few, many, or a class for an expanded clone.

D gene: -
J gene: TRBJ2-1
clone size: -
V gene: TRBV4-1
CDR3 protein: CASSSDYSYNEQFF
CDR3 DNA: TGCGCCAGCAGCTCGGACTATTCCTACAATGAGCAGTTCTTC

D gene: TRBD1
J gene: TRBJ2-1
clone size: -
V gene: TRBV10-3
CDR3 protein: CAISIGTGDGNNEQFF
CDR3 DNA: TGTGCCATCAGCATCGGGACAGGGGACGGAAACAATGAGCAGTTCTTC

D gene: TRBD1
J gene: TRBJ1-1
clone size: once
V gene: TRBV9
CDR3 protein: CASSGTGGQLAFF
CDR3 DNA: TGTGCCAGCAGCGGGACAGGGGGACAGTTGGCTTTCTTT

D gene: TRBD2
J gene: TRBJ2-7
clone size: -
V gene: TRBV27
CDR3 protein: CASSRSGRALEQYF
CDR3 DNA: TGTGCCAGCAGCCGAAGCGGGAGGGCCCTTGAGCAGTACTTC

D gene: -
J gene: TRBJ1-1
clone size: -
V gene: TRBV18
CDR3 protein: CASSPGAFEAFF
CDR3 DNA: TGTGCCAGCTCACCGGGGGCGTTTGAAGCTTTCTTT

D gene: TRBD2
J gene: TRBJ2-2
clone size: -
V gene: TRBV6-5
CDR3 protein: CASSLAGGNTGELFF
CDR3 DNA: TGTGCCAGCAGCCTAGCGGGGGGAAACACCGGGGAGCTGTTTTTT

D gene: -
J gene: TRBJ1-2
clone size: -
V gene: TRBV6-5
CDR3 protein: CASSAFEGIDYGYTF
CDR3 DNA: TGTGCCAGCAGTGCCTTCGAGGGAATCGACTATGGCTACACCTTC

D gene: -
J gene: TRBJ2-3
clone size: -
V gene: TRBV19
CDR3 protein: CASTPLPGVVPSIGDTQYF
CDR3 DNA: TGTGCCAGTACCCCCCTACCGGGAGTCGTCCCCTCGATTGGAGATACGCAGTATTTT

D gene: -
J gene: TRBJ2-2
clone size: -
V gene: TRBV2
CDR3 protein: CASSALRDTGELFF
CDR3 DNA: TGTGCCAGCAGTGCCTTGCGAGACACCGGGGAGCTGTTTTTT

D gene: TRBD2
J gene: TRBJ2-1
clone size: -
V gene: TRBV27
CDR3 protein: CASSSIRSGSNEQFF
CDR3 DNA: TGTGCCAGCAGTTCGATACGTAGCGGGAGTAATGAGCAGTTCTTC

D gene: -
J gene: TRBJ2-5
clone size: -
V gene: TRBV19
CDR3 protein: CASSALGGETQYF
CDR3 DNA: TGTGCCAGTAGTGCGCTTGGGGGCGAGACCCAGTACTTC

D gene: -
J gene: TRBJ2-7
clone size: -
V gene: TRBV18
CDR3 protein: CASSTGSNSYEQYF
CDR3 DNA: TGTGCCAGCTCAACCGGGTCTAATTCCTACGAGCAGTACTTC

D gene: TRBD2
J gene: TRBJ2-1
clone size: -
V gene: TRBV7-9
CDR3 protein: CASSLSGRDEQFF
CDR3 DNA: TGTGCCAGCAGCTTAAGCGGGAGAGATGAGCAGTTCTTC

D gene: TRBD1
J gene: TRBJ2-5
clone size: -
V gene: TRBV29-1
CDR3 protein: CSIRDRGRGETQYF
CDR3 DNA: TGCAGTATCCGGGACAGGGGGCGCGGAGAGACCCAGTACTTC

D gene: -
J gene: TRBJ1-2
clone size: -
V gene: TRBV5-1
CDR3 protein: CASSLSGDNYGYTF
CDR3 DNA: TGCGCCAGCAGCTTGTCGGGTGATAACTATGGCTACACCTTC

D gene: TRBD2
J gene: TRBJ2-2
clone size: -
V gene: TRBV5-1
CDR3 protein: CASSLGLAGVQGITGELFF
CDR3 DNA: TGCGCCAGCAGCTTAGGACTAGCGGGGGTACAAGGGATCACCGGGGAGCTGTTTTTT

D gene: -
J gene: TRBJ1-2
clone size: -
V gene: TRBV6-5
CDR3 protein: CASSYDGTGNGYTF
CDR3 DNA: TGTGCCAGCAGTTACGACGGGACTGGCAATGGCTACACCTTC

D gene: -
J gene: TRBJ2-3
clone size: -
V gene: TRBV19
CDR3 protein: CASSIGPGGSDTQYF
CDR3 DNA: TGTGCCAGTAGTATAGGTCCGGGGGGCTCAGATACGCAGTATTTT

D gene: TRBD2
J gene: TRBJ2-1
clone size: once
V gene: TRBV5-4
CDR3 protein: CASSLEFLAGKNEQFF
CDR3 DNA: TGTGCCAGCAGCTTGGAATTTCTAGCGGGAAAAAATGAGCAGTTCTTC

D gene: TRBD2
J gene: TRBJ2-3
clone size: -
V gene: TRBV4-1
CDR3 protein: CASSQDLGTSGGPTDTQYF
CDR3 DNA: TGCGCCAGCAGCCAAGATCTGGGGACTAGCGGGGGACCCACAGATACGCAGTATTTT

D gene: TRBD1
J gene: TRBJ1-2
clone size: once
V gene: TRBV7-2
CDR3 protein: CASSFHRGQGGYTF
CDR3 DNA: TGTGCCAGCAGCTTTCACAGGGGGCAGGGTGGCTACACCTTC

D gene: -
J gene: TRBJ1-2
clone size: -
V gene: TRBV18
CDR3 protein: CASSPGGDSDGYTF
CDR3 DNA: TGTGCCAGCTCACCGGGGGGGGATTCGGATGGCTACACCTTC

D gene: -
J gene: TRBJ1-1
clone size: once
V gene: TRBV5-1
CDR3 protein: CASSLEGYEAFF
CDR3 DNA: TGCGCCAGCAGCTTGGAGGGGTATGAAGCTTTCTTT

D gene: -
J gene: TRBJ1-1
clone size: -
V gene: TRBV28
CDR3 protein: CASTAGGNTEAFF
CDR3 DNA: TGTGCCAGCACCGCTGGCGGGAACACTGAAGCTTTCTTT

D gene: -
J gene: TRBJ1-2
clone size: -
V gene: TRBV30
CDR3 protein: CAWSPGGAHSYGYTF
CDR3 DNA: TGTGCCTGGAGTCCAGGCGGGGCCCACTCTTATGGCTACACCTTC

D gene: -
J gene: TRBJ2-7
clone size: -
V gene: TRBV28
CDR3 protein: CASRGGRPYEQYF
CDR3 DNA: TGTGCCAGCAGAGGGGGACGCCCCTACGAGCAGTACTTC

D gene: -
J gene: TRBJ2-3
clone size: -
V gene: TRBV6-5
CDR3 protein: CASSYLQGKDTQYF
CDR3 DNA: TGTGCCAGCAGTTACTTGCAGGGAAAAGATACGCAGTATTTT

D gene: -
J gene: TRBJ2-7
clone size: -
V gene: TRBV7-2
CDR3 protein: CASSLLASYEQYF
CDR3 DNA: TGTGCCAGCAGCCTCCTAGCTTCCTACGAGCAGTACTTC

D gene: -
J gene: TRBJ2-3
clone size: -
V gene: TRBV5-4
CDR3 protein: CANRGRVTDTQYF
CDR3 DNA: TGTGCCAATCGTGGCAGGGTCACAGATACGCAGTATTTT

D gene: TRBD2
J gene: TRBJ2-3
clone size: few
V gene: TRBV5-1
CDR3 protein: CASSLLAGGPDTQYF
CDR3 DNA: TGCGCCAGCAGCTTACTAGCGGGGGGGCCAGATACGCAGTATTTT

D gene: -
J gene: TRBJ2-7
clone size: few
V gene: TRBV5-6
CDR3 protein: CASSLLPGIQDEQYF
CDR3 DNA: TGTGCCAGCAGCTTGTTGCCAGGGATCCAGGACGAGCAGTACTTC

D gene: TRBD1
J gene: TRBJ1-2
clone size: -
V gene: TRBV30
CDR3 protein: CAWSTGNYGYTF
CDR3 DNA: TGTGCCTGGTCGACAGGGAATTATGGCTACACCTTC

D gene: -
J gene: TRBJ2-3
clone size: -
V gene: TRBV9
CDR3 protein: CASSPIRSTDTQYF
CDR3 DNA: TGTGCCAGCAGCCCAATACGGAGCACAGATACGCAGTATTTT

D gene: -
J gene: TRBJ1-5
clone size: -
V gene: TRBV2
CDR3 protein: CASSGTANSNQPQHF
CDR3 DNA: TGTGCCAGCAGTGGGACAGCGAATAGCAATCAGCCCCAGCATTTT

D gene: TRBD1
J gene: TRBJ1-1
clone size: -
V gene: TRBV5-1
CDR3 protein: CASSPGQGTQSTEAFF
CDR3 DNA: TGCGCCAGCAGCCCGGGACAGGGGACCCAGTCAACCGAAGCTTTCTTT

D gene: -
J gene: TRBJ2-2
clone size: -
V gene: TRBV13
CDR3 protein: CASSPYRQDPNTGELFF
CDR3 DNA: TGTGCCAGCAGCCCATATCGACAGGACCCGAACACCGGGGAGCTGTTTTTT

D gene: TRBD2
J gene: TRBJ2-3
clone size: -
V gene: TRBV10-2
CDR3 protein: CASRGGGPGDTQYF
CDR3 DNA: TGCGCCAGCAGGGGCGGGGGGCCGGGAGATACGCAGTATTTT

D gene: TRBD1
J gene: TRBJ2-1
clone size: -
V gene: TRBV5-1
CDR3 protein: CASSLGNRGFSGQFF
CDR3 DNA: TGCGCCAGCAGCTTGGGGAACAGGGGATTTTCGGGGCAGTTCTTC

D gene: TRBD1
J gene: TRBJ1-2
clone size: -
V gene: TRBV13
CDR3 protein: CASSSQGTAYGYTF
CDR3 DNA: TGTGCCAGCAGCTCTCAAGGGACAGCCTATGGCTACACCTTC

D gene: -
J gene: TRBJ2-7
clone size: -
V gene: TRBV23-1
CDR3 protein: CASSPTAPEVSYEQYF
CDR3 DNA: TGCGCCAGCAGTCCGACAGCCCCAGAGGTCTCCTACGAGCAGTACTTC

D gene: -
J gene: TRBJ1-3
clone size: -
V gene: TRBV9
CDR3 protein: CASSVAPQGPGNTIYF
CDR3 DNA: TGTGCCAGCAGTGTAGCCCCCCAGGGCCCTGGAAACACCATATATTTT

D gene: TRBD1
J gene: TRBJ2-1
clone size: -
V gene: TRBV7-8
CDR3 protein: CASSLERGPTEQFF
CDR3 DNA: TGTGCCAGCAGCTTAGAGAGGGGGCCAACCGAGCAGTTCTTC

D gene: -
J gene: TRBJ1-2
clone size: -
V gene: TRBV2
CDR3 protein: CASSEGRGGYYGYTF
CDR3 DNA: TGTGCCAGCAGTGAAGGGAGGGGTGGGTACTATGGCTACACCTTC

D gene: -
J gene: TRBJ2-7
clone size: once
V gene: TRBV6-1
CDR3 protein: CASNRERESDEQYF
CDR3 DNA: TGCGCCAGCAATCGGGAGAGGGAAAGCGACGAGCAGTACTTC

D gene: -
J gene: TRBJ1-1
clone size: -
V gene: TRBV28
CDR3 protein: CASSLSAGVNTEAFF
CDR3 DNA: TGTGCCAGCAGTTTAAGTGCGGGGGTGAACACTGAAGCTTTCTTT